The 22 T cell receptor beta chains below come from one sample, sequenced in a study of cytomegalovirus exposure and HLA in healthy donors. Primers: 60 Vbeta forward and 13 Jbeta reverse. The method was immunoSEQ multiplex PCR; TCRdb's version includes in-frame clones alone and lacks a portion of them. The sample carries 85,000 to 100,000 clones, about 77% recorded once. The sequencing sample was made of PBMCs. These receptor sequences come from a man in his forties in good health and CMV-seronegative.

Notes on this clone: The junction shows a germline mismatch at one end, possibly a read error. V is TRBV6-5 and J is TRBJ2-2; maybe TRBD2 (5 bases). The germline V gene has CDR1 MNHEY and CDR2 SVGAGI. CDR3 size: 12 residues. CDR3 DNA sequence: TGTGCCAGCAGTCCCAAGCCCGGGGAGCTGTCTTTT. This encodes CASSPKPGELSF.

V usage is TRBV28 and J usage is TRBJ1-5, with D possibly matching TRBD1 (6 bases). V lost 4 bases to trimming and J lost 5 bases, with 12 bases between them. This CDR3 contains 14 residues. Germline V gene data show CDR1 as MDHEN and CDR2 as SYDVKM. CDR3 residues: CASSSDRFYQPQHF. As DNA, the CDR3 is TGTGCCAGCAGTTCCGACAGGTTCTATCAGCCCCAGCATTTT.

This clone appeared a few times. The rearrangement uses TRBV5-4 and TRBJ2-2; TRBD2 might be the D (5 bases). Trimming left V 4 bases short and J 1 base short, with 11 bases between. Germline V gene sequence: CDR1 SGHNT, CDR2 YYREEE (reference sequence). CDR3 length: 15 residues. The CDR3 coding sequence is TGTGCCAGCAGCACGAAAACTAGGAACACCGGGGAGCTGTTTTTT. Its protein is CASSTKTRNTGELFF.

Only one count was recorded for this clone. The chain links TRBV5-1 to TRBJ1-2; D perhaps matches TRBD1 (5 bases). The length of the CDR3 is 15 residues. Per the germline V gene, CDR1 is SGHRS and CDR2 is YFSETQ. Trimming took off 0 bases at V and 7 bases at J, with 16 bases between the two ends. The CDR3 nucleotides are TGCGCCAGCAGCTTGGAGGGTTTAGGGGCCATTGGCTACACCTTC. Amino acids: CASSLEGLGAIGYTF.

This chain links TRBV7-8 with TRBJ1-5, with 7 bases identical to TRBD1. Germline CDR1 SGHVS, CDR2 FQNEAQ. The J segment lost 3 bases and the V segment lost 5 bases, leaving 4 bases of the junction unmatched. This CDR3 comprises 14 residues. The CDR3 spells CASSQGGYNQPQHF. The DNA of the CDR3 is TGTGCCAGCAGCCAGGGGGGATACAATCAGCCCCAGCATTTT.

The chain uses TRBV18 and TRBJ1-3; D gene unclear. The V gene lost 1 base and the J gene lost 8 bases, with 12 bases spanning the gap. This CDR3 is built from 14 residues. The germline gives CDR1 KGHSH, CDR2 LQKENI. DNA for the CDR3: TGTGCCAGCTCACCACTTAGCTCCGGGGACACCATATATTTT. It encodes CASSPLSSGDTIYF.

This sequence joins TRBV28 and TRBJ1-5; a possible D gene is TRBD1 (5 bases). CDR3 length equals 16 residues. Deletions cut 5 bases from V and 6 bases from J, with 20 bases between. The germline gives CDR1 MDHEN, CDR2 SYDVKM. CDR3 sequence (DNA): TGTGCCAGCAGTCCCCCCGGGGGAGCGGACGGTCAGCCCCAGCATTTT. Protein: CASSPPGGADGQPQHF.

The chain is built from TRBV30 and TRBJ2-1; D remains ambiguous. This CDR3 comprises 14 residues. Per germline, CDR1 GTSNPN and CDR2 SVGIG (reference sequence). V was trimmed by 2 bases and J by 0 bases, leaving 8 bases between them. The CDR3 loop is CAWSISVSYNEQFF. Written as DNA, the CDR3 is TGTGCCTGGAGTATAAGCGTCTCCTACAATGAGCAGTTCTTC.

This chain connects TRBV5-6 to TRBJ2-6; D is undetermined. The CDR3 spans 15 residues. Trimming left V 0 bases short and J 1 base short, with 5 bases between. CDR1 is SGHDT and CDR2 is YYEEEE in the germline V gene. CDR3 sequence reads: CASSLVASGANVLTF. CDR3 bases: TGTGCCAGCAGCTTGGTCGCGTCTGGGGCCAACGTCCTGACTTTC. The variable domain in full, completed from reference TRBV5-6 and TRBJ2-6, reads DAGVTQSPTHLIKTRGQQVTLRCSPKSGHDTVSWYQQALGQGPQFIFQYYEEEERQRGNFPDRFSGHQFPNYSSELNVNALLLGDSALYLCASSLVASGANVLTFGAGSRLTVL.

This clone has a handful of counts. The chain carries TRBV7-8 and TRBJ2-3; TRBD2 aligns across 7 bases. Per germline, CDR1 SGHVS and CDR2 FQNEAQ. This CDR3 contains 16 residues. V trimming: 5 bases; J trimming: 1 base; junction bases outside the gene matches: 9. The CDR3 sequence is CASSVDGAGGTDTQYF. CDR3 coding DNA: TGTGCCAGCAGCGTAGATGGGGCGGGGGGCACAGATACGCAGTATTTT.

This chain links TRBV5-1 with TRBJ1-1, with 12 bases lining up with TRBD1. Germline V gene lookup returns CDR1 SGHRS and CDR2 YFSETQ. J was trimmed by 6 bases and V by 4 bases; bases with no gene match: 7. The CDR3 runs to 15 residues. The CDR3, as DNA: TGCGCCAGCAGCCTGGGGACAGGGGGCTTCTCTGAAGCTTTCTTT. Translated: CASSLGTGGFSEAFF.

This clone showed up just once. This chain uses TRBV5-4 with TRBJ2-7; TRBD2 might be the D (5 bases). Germline lookup yields CDR1 SGHNT and CDR2 YYREEE (reference sequence). Trimming left V 6 bases short and J 5 bases short, with 18 bases between. The CDR3 length is 14 residues. The CDR3: CASNFRGSSHEQYF. In DNA, the CDR3 is TGTGCCAGCAACTTCCGAGGGAGTTCTCACGAGCAGTACTTC.

This clone appeared a few times. V and J are TRBV30 and TRBJ2-7; 9 positions agree with TRBD1. CDR1 GTSNPN and CDR2 SVGIG come from the germline V gene (reference sequence). J gave up 5 bases and V 7 bases, and 9 bases lay outside the gene matches. The length of the CDR3 is 13 residues. DNA of the CDR3: TGTGCCTCCTCCGGGACAGGGCTGGACGAGCAGTACTTC. It translates to CASSGTGLDEQYF.

The CDR3 sequence: CASSFFQGPEKLFF. CDR3 DNA sequence: TGTGCCAGCAGCTTTTTCCAGGGTCCTGAAAAACTGTTTTTT. The genes are TRBV7-2 and TRBJ1-4, with a possible D match to TRBD1 (5 bases). There are 14 residues in the CDR3. Germline loops: CDR1 SGHTA, CDR2 FQGNSA. Trimming took off 3 bases at V and 7 bases at J, with 12 bases between the two ends.

As for this clone: A junction end diverges from the germline sequence, so it may reflect a read error. The chain recombines TRBV19 with TRBJ1-2; 9 bases are shared with TRBD1. Germline lookup yields CDR1 LNHDA and CDR2 SQIVND (reference sequence). There are 13 residues in the CDR3. The CDR3 nucleotides are TGTGCCAGTAGTCCCGGACAGGGGTATGGTTACACCTTC. It is translated as CASSPGQGYGYTF.

This clone was found a few times. The CDR3 is CASSYSSASNQPQHF. Written as DNA, the CDR3 is TGTGCCAGCAGTTACTCGAGCGCCAGCAATCAGCCCCAGCATTTT. V gene TRBV6-5 combines with J gene TRBJ1-5; D unclear. The germline V gene encodes CDR1 MNHEY and CDR2 SVGAGI. With 0 bases removed from V and 1 base from J, the gap between germline ends came to 7 bases. There are 15 residues in the CDR3.

J is TRBJ2-2 and V is TRBV5-1; weak D call: TRBD2 (5 bases). Trimming left V 7 bases short and J 5 bases short, with 15 bases between. This CDR3 spans 14 amino acids. The germline V gene has CDR1 SGHRS and CDR2 YFSETQ. In nucleotides, the CDR3 is TGCGCCAGCTTGAGCGGAGGTGGGACCGGGGAGCTGTTTTTT. It encodes CASLSGGGTGELFF.

The chain employs TRBV16 and TRBJ2-1; 11 bases are a match to TRBD2. From germline, CDR1 is KGHSY and CDR2 FQNENV. V gave up 4 bases and J gave up 6 bases; unmatched junction bases: 14. The CDR3 has 18 residues. DNA for the CDR3: TGTGCCAGCAGCCCTTCCATGAACTTAGGGACTAGCGGCAATGAGCAGTTCTTC. Its protein product is CASSPSMNLGTSGNEQFF.

Note on this clone: Other DNA sequences in this sample translate to the same CDR3. The V call is TRBV29-1, the J call TRBJ1-2, with 9 bases aligning to TRBD1. The V gene end was trimmed by 1 base and the J gene end by 8 bases; junction bases not matched to a gene: 5. Per germline, CDR1 SQVTM and CDR2 ANQGSEA. The CDR3 sequence is 13 residues long. CDR3 loop: CSVEGGQGGGYTF. The CDR3, as DNA: TGCAGCGTTGAAGGGGGACAGGGAGGGGGCTACACCTTC. Using reference TRBV29-1 and TRBJ1-2 for the parts outside the CDR3, the full variable domain is SAVISQKPSRDICQRGTSLTIQCQVDSQVTMMFWYRQQPGQSLTLIATANQGSEATYESGFVIDKFPISRPNLTFSTLTVSNMSPEDSSIYLCSVEGGQGGGYTFGSGTRLTVV.

The chain uses TRBV4-2 and TRBJ2-7; TRBD2 matches at 15 bases. Germline V gene sequence: CDR1 LGHNA, CDR2 YNFKEQ. The CDR3 extends over 18 amino acids. Losses at the gene ends were 0 bases for V and 3 bases for J; bases not matched to a gene: 6. Here the CDR3 DNA reads TGTGCCAGCAGCCAAGAGTGGACTAGCGGGAGGGCCGTCTACGAGCAGTACTTC. Its protein product is CASSQEWTSGRAVYEQYF.

This clone came up once. This chain links TRBV6-1 with TRBJ1-5; weak D call: TRBD1 (5 bases). The CDR3 extends over 16 amino acids. Germline V gene sequence: CDR1 MNHNS, CDR2 SASEGT. Trimming left V 1 base short and J 0 bases short, with 10 bases between. CDR3 nucleotides: TGTGCCAGCAGTGAAGGGAGGGGCCATAGCAATCAGCCCCAGCATTTT. It specifies CASSEGRGHSNQPQHF.

This chain connects TRBV4-1 to TRBJ2-7; D is unresolved. The germline gives CDR1 MGHRA, CDR2 YSYEKL. CDR3 length equals 15 residues. V was clipped by 1 base and J by 0 bases, with 10 bases between them. DNA for the CDR3: TGCGCCAGCAGCCAAGGGCGCACAGCCTCCTACGAGCAGTACTTC. The encoded protein is CASSQGRTASYEQYF.